Described below is a single T cell receptor beta chain sequence and its context. These data belong to a study of blood T cell repertoires in COVID-19. Across the study: The study drew acute and convalescent COVID-19 samples from the United States, Italy and Spain. The analysed material was cDNA or gDNA that came from T cells, B-cell-depleted T cells, or PBMCs.

Original processing methods: Estimates of nucleated cell counts were drawn from the amplification of reference gene primers. Clones were sequenced by immunoSEQ multiplex PCR, and TCRdb holds only the in-frame ones, with some missing. V, J and clone size are taken as reported in that table, and D and trimming were inferred from the DNA itself. Of some 170,000 clones detected, about 80% appear once; the ten largest clones hold around 8%. Germline CDR1 is LGHDT and CDR2 is YNNKEL (reference sequence). The CDR3 covers 14 residues. Trimming stripped 1 base from V and 2 bases from J, with 8 bases between. The chain couples TRBV3-1 (or the pseudogene TRBV3-2) to TRBJ1-1, with D hard to call. The receptor comes from a woman between 65 and 79 years old with acute or convalescent COVID-19. Material for sequencing was peripheral blood. The CDR3 coding sequence is TGTGCCAGCAGCCAAGCTGTACTAAACACTGAAGCTTTCTTT. Translation gives CASSQAVLNTEAFF.